The sequence of this T cell receptor (beta chain) was determined in a study of OX40 agonist ivuxolimab in advanced cancers. Study information: Dose-escalation patients suffered from hepatocellular carcinoma, melanoma, renal cell or head and neck cancer. Under the entry rules, prior anti-PD-1, anti-PD-L1 or anti-CTLA-4 therapy was allowed, and around 36% had some.

Only in-frame clones appear in the TCRdb table, and some are missing; sequencing was by immunoSEQ multiplex PCR. This sample has around 19,000 clones, with approximately 74% found just once. Overall study results and limits: No antigen was identified for the clonally expanded peripheral T cells. At doses 0.1 to 3.0 mg/kg, CD4+ and CD8+ clones expanded.

On this clone: Its matching antigen is unknown.

The sequenced sample was CD4+ or CD8+ T cells sorted from blood, obtained in a trial of the OX40 agonist ivuxolimab. The sequence was collected from an adult with an advanced solid tumor such as melanoma, head and neck, liver or kidney cancer.

This CDR3 is CATSRQQGNTGELFF. The CDR3 DNA sequence: TGTGCCACCAGCAGACAACAGGGGAACACCGGGGAGCTGTTTTTT. This chain connects TRBV15 to TRBJ2-2; D perhaps matches TRBD1 (6 bases). CDR1 and CDR2 from the germline V gene are LNHNV and YYDKDF (reference sequence). The germline V and J ends were trimmed by 2 bases and 1 base, with 8 bases remaining between them. The CDR3 covers 15 residues.